This TCR beta chain derives from a study of T-cell reconstitution after alpha-beta-depleted transplantation in children. The germline V gene has CDR1 SGHTA and CDR2 FQGNSA. The ends were cut back, 5 bases at V and 0 bases at J, with 11 bases in the middle. The CDR3 is 15 amino acids. Study-wide points: One year post-transplant, T-cell counts and diversity were largely derived from T cells produced anew. Reportedly, alpha-beta T cells present about two months post-transplant originated from several hundred expanded clones of graft origin. High day-60 TCRbeta diversity in some patients came from surviving recipient T cells and thymic progenitors.

As concerns this clonotype: Its specificity is not known.

Unique molecular identifiers tagged the TCRbeta library. TCRdb re-called the PCR reads with MiXCR, one entry per CDR3 protein. The table lists approximately 980,000 distinct CDR3 sequences, about 31% of them singletons, with roughly 30% in the top ten. The specimen was PBMCs, mostly from graft donor cells, collected 360 days after TCRalphabeta/CD19-depleted stem cell transplant. The chain carries TRBV7-2 and TRBJ1-3; D gene unclear. The sequence came from a boy under two years old who had a stem cell transplant for SCID, so the T cells may come from the graft donor. Here the CDR3 reads CASSPDGTSGNTIYF. The DNA for the CDR3 is TGTGCCAGCAGCCCTGACGGAACCTCTGGAAACACCATATATTTT.